This is a list of T cell receptor beta chains from one sample in a study of cytotoxic CD8 clonotypes in ibrutinib-treated CLL. Libraries were prepared by immunoSEQ multiplex PCR; TCRdb keeps only in-frame clonotypes and omits some of them. The sample consists of roughly 300,000 clones, around 77% of them appearing once. Specimen: PBMCs, collected at disease progression, from a patient treated with ibrutinib. The receptors here all came from a human donor with chronic lymphocytic leukemia. The CDR3 runs from the conserved cysteine through the conserved F or W. The D gene is left open where the match is weak. Part of the rows lack a size; the others show once, few, many or a class for expanded clones.

CASSLTGVSNQPQHF | TGCGCCAGCAGCTTGACAGGGGTTAGCAATCAGCCCCAGCATTTT | TRBD1 | TRBJ1-5 | . | TRBV4-1
CASSFTNQPQHF | TGTGCCAGCAGTTTCACAAATCAGCCCCAGCATTTT | . | TRBJ1-5 | . | TRBV27
CASSQGHLGAEQFF | TGCGCCAGCAGCCAAGGGCATCTAGGGGCTGAGCAGTTCTTC | . | TRBJ2-1 | . | TRBV4-3
CASSQDTGRPYEQYF | TGCGCCAGCAGCCAAGATACAGGGAGGCCCTACGAGCAGTACTTC | . | TRBJ2-7 | . | TRBV4-3
CASHPGQGALRGEKLFF | TGTGCCAGCCATCCGGGACAGGGGGCGCTTAGGGGTGAAAAACTGTTTTTT | TRBD1 | TRBJ1-4 | . | TRBV18
CASSAYSGANVLTF | TGTGCCAGCAGCGCCTACTCTGGGGCCAACGTCCTGACTTTC | . | TRBJ2-6 | . | TRBV6-1
CASSSSGTGITEAFF | TGTGCCAGCAGCTCCTCCGGGACAGGAATCACTGAAGCTTTCTTT | TRBD1 | TRBJ1-1 | . | TRBV11-2
CASRASGGADTQYF | TGTGCCAGCCGGGCTAGCGGGGGCGCAGATACGCAGTATTTT | TRBD2 | TRBJ2-3 | few | TRBV6-5
CATSGTGDTGELFF | TGTGCCACCAGCGGGACAGGGGACACCGGGGAGCTGTTTTTT | TRBD1 | TRBJ2-2 | . | TRBV15
CASSTTGTGFQEQYF | TGTGCCAGCAGTACAACCGGGACAGGGTTTCAGGAGCAGTACTTC | TRBD1 | TRBJ2-7 | . | TRBV6-5
CASSEAGRAYNEQFF | TGTGCCAGCAGTGAGGCGGGTAGGGCATACAATGAGCAGTTCTTC | . | TRBJ2-1 | . | TRBV2
CASSFHGPTTFTDTQYF | TGTGCCAGCAGTTTCCACGGACCAACCACCTTCACAGATACGCAGTATTTT | . | TRBJ2-3 | . | TRBV2
CASSRRPSGSSSYNEQFF | TGTGCCAGCAGCCGCCGTCCTAGCGGGTCCAGCTCCTACAATGAGCAGTTCTTC | TRBD2 | TRBJ2-1 | once | TRBV7-2
CASSQPGTSGGTSTDTQYF | TGTGCCAGCAGCCAGCCCGGGACTAGCGGGGGGACAAGCACAGATACGCAGTATTTT | TRBD2 | TRBJ2-3 | . | TRBV4-2
CASSELMGSGYTF | TGTGCCAGCAGTGAACTTATGGGGAGTGGCTACACCTTC | . | TRBJ1-2 | . | TRBV2
CASSVGLAGGYTF | TGTGCCAGCTCAGTCGGCCTGGCGGGAGGCTACACCTTC | . | TRBJ1-2 | . | TRBV6-5
CSAMTSGRVEQYF | TGCAGCGCCATGACTAGCGGGAGGGTAGAGCAGTACTTC | TRBD2 | TRBJ2-7 | few | TRBV29-1
CASSSREGQPQHF | TGTGCCAGCAGTTCCAGGGAAGGTCAGCCCCAGCATTTT | . | TRBJ1-5 | . | TRBV27
CASSLGQPNNEQFF | TGTGCCAGCAGTTTAGGGCAACCCAACAATGAGCAGTTCTTC | . | TRBJ2-1 | . | TRBV27
CASRPTRGSHTQYF | TGCGCCAGCAGACCCACTAGGGGGAGTCATACGCAGTATTTT | . | TRBJ2-3 | . | TRBV5-1